The rows below give T cell receptor beta chains drawn from one sample of a study of T-cell memory formation after mild COVID-19. TCRdb used MiXCR to reprocess the 5' RACE reads, holding one entry per CDR3 protein. Of 150,000 to 200,000 distinct CDR3 sequences in the sample, around a fifth were seen once. The sample consisted of PBMCs or a T cell subset sorted from them (not recorded which). These receptors originate from an adult woman who had mild COVID-19 (a few samples of this study predate the infection). Cell type and time point are not known. Each CDR3 is given with its conserved first and last residue. A D gene is named only where the DNA matches it firmly. Some rows have no size entry. The others give once, few or many, or a class for an expanded clone.

cdr3_aa cdr3_nt v_call clone_size j_call d_call
CASSAGDPHTEAFF TGTGCCAGCAGCGCAGGGGACCCCCACACTGAAGCTTTCTTT TRBV9 - TRBJ1-1 -
CASSQSGTGVTKNIQYF TGCGCCAGCAGCCAATCCGGGACAGGAGTCACCAAAAACATTCAGTACTTC TRBV4-3 few TRBJ2-4 TRBD1
CATSRRLAKDEQFF TGTGCCACCAGCAGGAGACTAGCGAAGGATGAGCAGTTCTTC TRBV15 - TRBJ2-1 TRBD2
CATSVGQGSGYTF TGTGCCACCAGTGTGGGACAGGGGAGTGGCTACACCTTC TRBV24-1 few TRBJ1-2 TRBD1
CATSDSRQVRDTGELFF TGTGCCACCAGTGATTCCCGACAGGTTCGGGACACCGGGGAGCTGTTTTTT TRBV24-1 - TRBJ2-2 -
CASSSAVGAYGYTF TGTGCCAGCAGTTCGGCTGTGGGGGCCTATGGCTACACCTTC TRBV7-9 - TRBJ1-2 -
CASSQELAGGRNTDTQYF TGTGCCAGCAGCCAAGAATTAGCGGGGGGACGAAACACAGATACGCAGTATTTT TRBV3-1 - TRBJ2-3 TRBD2
CASSQGGLNQPQHF TGTGCCAGCAGCCAGGGAGGGCTAAATCAGCCCCAGCATTTT TRBV7-9 - TRBJ1-5 -
CATMGETDEKLFF TGTGCCACCATGGGGGAAACGGATGAAAAACTGTTTTTT TRBV24-1 - TRBJ1-4 -
CSAPDLLSSYEQYF TGCAGTGCCCCGGACTTACTATCTTCCTACGAGCAGTACTTC TRBV20-1 - TRBJ2-7 -
CASSYSGQGSNEQYF TGTGCCAGCAGTTACTCGGGACAGGGGTCCAACGAGCAGTACTTC TRBV6-5 few TRBJ2-7 TRBD1
CASSSGTETRAGYTF TGTGCCAGCAGTTCCGGGACGGAGACTAGGGCTGGCTACACCTTC TRBV27 - TRBJ1-2 -
CSVTGVWGANVLTF TGCAGCGTTACAGGGGTGTGGGGGGCCAACGTCCTGACTTTC TRBV29-1 - TRBJ2-6 TRBD1
CASTKRGTSGDTQYF TGTGCCAGCACCAAACGAGGGACTAGCGGAGATACGCAGTATTTT TRBV6-6 - TRBJ2-3 TRBD2
CASSLEGEAEQFF TGCGCCAGCAGCTTAGAGGGGGAGGCTGAGCAGTTCTTC TRBV5-1 few TRBJ2-1 -
CASSLAVGGFTDTQYF TGTGCCAGCAGCTTAGCCGTAGGGGGCTTCACAGATACGCAGTATTTT TRBV7-9 few TRBJ2-3 TRBD1
CASNLPGTSGTDTQYF TGTGCCAGCAACCTGCCCGGGACTAGCGGCACAGATACGCAGTATTTT TRBV12-3/TRBV12-4 - TRBJ2-3 TRBD2
CASTAASGIPYEQYF TGTGCCAGCACCGCCGCTAGCGGGATTCCCTACGAGCAGTACTTC TRBV12-3/TRBV12-4 many TRBJ2-7 TRBD2
CASSQDGPTSGSTNEQYF TGCGCCAGCAGCCAAGATGGCCCCACTAGCGGGAGTACTAACGAGCAGTACTTC TRBV4-3 - TRBJ2-7 TRBD2